This T cell receptor beta chain was captured by sequencing in a study of vaccination and CD4 T cells after COVID-19. This clonotype has just a few counts. What it recognizes is unknown. The sample's treatment: approximately 9-day PBMC culture with coronavirus spike peptide pools or control peptides (ViraFEST assay). Cultured CD4+ T cell DNA underwent sequencing with the Oncomine TCR Beta short-read assay. TCRdb reprocessed the PCR reads via MiXCR and lists one record per CDR3 protein. The table records around 26,000 distinct CDR3 sequences, 40% to 45% of them present only once. Trimming stripped 0 bases from V and 9 bases from J, with 11 bases between. Germline V lookup: CDR1 DFQATT, CDR2 SNEGSKA (reference sequence). This CDR3 spans 12 amino acids.

Material for sequencing was CD4+ T cells from blood, cultured in vitro. J is TRBJ1-1 and V is TRBV20-1; D call uncertain. This receptor was identified in a human donor who had recovered from COVID-19. The DNA for the CDR3 is TGCAGTGCTAGAGATCCAACTTTACAAGCTTTCTTT. As protein: CSARDPTLQAFF.